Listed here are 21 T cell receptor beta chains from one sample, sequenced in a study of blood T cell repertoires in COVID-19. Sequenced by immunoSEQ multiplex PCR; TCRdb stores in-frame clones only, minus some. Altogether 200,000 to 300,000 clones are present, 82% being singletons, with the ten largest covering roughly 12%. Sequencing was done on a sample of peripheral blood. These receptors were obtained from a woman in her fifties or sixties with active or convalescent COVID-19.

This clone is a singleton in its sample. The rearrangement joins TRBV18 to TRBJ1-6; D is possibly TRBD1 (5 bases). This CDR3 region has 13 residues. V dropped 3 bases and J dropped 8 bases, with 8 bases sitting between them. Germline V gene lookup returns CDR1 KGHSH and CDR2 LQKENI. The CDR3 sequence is CASSPLQDSPLHF. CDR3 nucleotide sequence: TGTGCCAGCTCACCCCTACAGGATTCACCCCTCCACTTT.

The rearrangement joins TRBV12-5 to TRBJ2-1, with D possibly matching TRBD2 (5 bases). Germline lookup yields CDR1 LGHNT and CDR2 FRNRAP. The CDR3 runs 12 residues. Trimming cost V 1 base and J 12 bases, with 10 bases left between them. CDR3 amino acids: CASGLEGGGQFF. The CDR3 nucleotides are TGTGCTAGTGGTTTGGAAGGAGGTGGGCAGTTCTTC.

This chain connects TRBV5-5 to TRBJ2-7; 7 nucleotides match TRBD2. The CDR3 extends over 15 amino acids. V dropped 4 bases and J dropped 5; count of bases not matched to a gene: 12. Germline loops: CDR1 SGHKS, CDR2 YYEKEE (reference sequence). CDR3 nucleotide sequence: TGTGCCAGCAGCCGCGGCGGGGGTTGGGGGGACGAGCAGTACTTC. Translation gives CASSRGGGWGDEQYF. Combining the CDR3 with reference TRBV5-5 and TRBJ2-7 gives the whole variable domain DAGVTQSPTHLIKTRGQQVTLRCSPISGHKSVSWYQQVLGQGPQFIFQYYEKEERGRGNFPDRFSARQFPNYSSELNVNALLLGDSALYLCASSRGGGWGDEQYFGPGTRLTVT.

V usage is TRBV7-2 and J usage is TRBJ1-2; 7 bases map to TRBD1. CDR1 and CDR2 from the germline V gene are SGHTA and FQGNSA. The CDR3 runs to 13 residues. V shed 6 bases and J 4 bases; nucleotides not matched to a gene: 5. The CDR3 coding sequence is TGTGCCAGCAGAACGGACAGGCCCTATGGCTACACCTTC. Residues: CASRTDRPYGYTF.

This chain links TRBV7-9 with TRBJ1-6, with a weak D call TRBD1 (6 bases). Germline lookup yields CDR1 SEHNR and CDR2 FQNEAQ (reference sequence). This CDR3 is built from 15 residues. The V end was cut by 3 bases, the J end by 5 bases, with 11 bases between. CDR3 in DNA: TGTGCCAGCAGCTTGAGGCAGGGGAATAATTCACCCCTCCACTTT. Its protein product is CASSLRQGNNSPLHF.

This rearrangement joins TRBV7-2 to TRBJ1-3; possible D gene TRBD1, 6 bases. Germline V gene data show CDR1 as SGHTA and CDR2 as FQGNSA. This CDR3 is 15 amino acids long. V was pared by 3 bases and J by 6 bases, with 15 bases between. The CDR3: CASSFAQGSQNTIYF. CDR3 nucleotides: TGTGCCAGCAGCTTTGCCCAGGGGAGTCAAAACACCATATATTTT.

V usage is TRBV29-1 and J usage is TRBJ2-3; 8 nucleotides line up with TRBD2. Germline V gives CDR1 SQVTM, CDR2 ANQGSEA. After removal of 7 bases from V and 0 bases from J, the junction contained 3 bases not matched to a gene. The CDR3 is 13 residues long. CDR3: CSATSGSTDTQYF. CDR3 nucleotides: TGCAGCGCCACTAGCGGCAGCACAGATACGCAGTATTTT.

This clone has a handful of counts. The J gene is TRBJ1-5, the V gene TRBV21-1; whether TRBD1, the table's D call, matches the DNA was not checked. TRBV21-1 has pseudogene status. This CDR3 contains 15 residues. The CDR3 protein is CASSVRDRHNQPQHF. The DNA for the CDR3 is TGTGCCAGCAGCGTCCGGGACAGGCACAATCAGCCCCAGCATTTT.

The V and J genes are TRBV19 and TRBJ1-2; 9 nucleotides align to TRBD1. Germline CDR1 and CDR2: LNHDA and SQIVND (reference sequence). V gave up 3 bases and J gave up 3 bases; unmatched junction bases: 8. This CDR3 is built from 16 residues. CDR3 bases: TGTGCCAGTAGTATCCCATACAGGGGGCGCGACTATGGCTACACCTTC. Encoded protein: CASSIPYRGRDYGYTF. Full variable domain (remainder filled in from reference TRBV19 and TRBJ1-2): DGGITQSPKYLFRKEGQNVTLSCEQNLNHDAMYWYRQDPGQGLRLIYYSQIVNDFQKGDIAEGYSVSREKKESFPLTVTSAQKNPTAFYLCASSIPYRGRDYGYTFGSGTRLTVV.

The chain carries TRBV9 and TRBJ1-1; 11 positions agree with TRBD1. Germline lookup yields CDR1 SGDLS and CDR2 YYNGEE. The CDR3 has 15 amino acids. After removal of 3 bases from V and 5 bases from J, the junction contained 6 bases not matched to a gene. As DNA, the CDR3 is TGTGCCAGCAGCGAGGACAGGGGGCGGAATACTGAAGCTTTCTTT. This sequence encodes CASSEDRGRNTEAFF.

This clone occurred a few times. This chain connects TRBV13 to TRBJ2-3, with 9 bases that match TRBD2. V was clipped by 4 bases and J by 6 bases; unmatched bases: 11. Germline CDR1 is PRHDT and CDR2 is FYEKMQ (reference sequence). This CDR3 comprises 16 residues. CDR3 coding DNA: TGTGCCAGCAGCTCCCAAGGAAGGCTAGCGGGGGATACGCAGTATTTT. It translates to CASSSQGRLAGDTQYF.

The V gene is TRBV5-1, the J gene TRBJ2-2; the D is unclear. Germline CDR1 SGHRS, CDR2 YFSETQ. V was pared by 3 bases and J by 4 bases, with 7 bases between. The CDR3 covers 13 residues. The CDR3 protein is CASSSGLTGELFF. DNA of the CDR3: TGCGCCAGCAGCTCGGGTCTCACCGGGGAGCTGTTTTTT.

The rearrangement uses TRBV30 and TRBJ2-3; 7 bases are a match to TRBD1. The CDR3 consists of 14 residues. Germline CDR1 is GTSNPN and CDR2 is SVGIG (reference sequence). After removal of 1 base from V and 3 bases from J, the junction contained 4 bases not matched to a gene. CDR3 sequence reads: CAWSGAGGTDTQYF. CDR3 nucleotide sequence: TGTGCCTGGAGTGGAGCAGGGGGAACAGATACGCAGTATTTT.

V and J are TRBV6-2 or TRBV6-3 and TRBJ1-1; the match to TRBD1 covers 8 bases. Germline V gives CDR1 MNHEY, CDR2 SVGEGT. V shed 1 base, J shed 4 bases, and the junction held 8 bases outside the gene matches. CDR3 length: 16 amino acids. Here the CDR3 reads CASSYWTGRLITEAFF. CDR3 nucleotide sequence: TGTGCCAGCAGTTACTGGACAGGGAGGCTGATCACTGAAGCTTTCTTT.

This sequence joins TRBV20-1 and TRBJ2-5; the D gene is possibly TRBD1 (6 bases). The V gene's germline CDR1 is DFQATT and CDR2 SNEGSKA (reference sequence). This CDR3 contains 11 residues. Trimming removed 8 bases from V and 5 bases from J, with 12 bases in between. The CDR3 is CSTTGTETQYF. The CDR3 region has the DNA TGCAGTACAACAGGGACGGAGACCCAGTACTTC.

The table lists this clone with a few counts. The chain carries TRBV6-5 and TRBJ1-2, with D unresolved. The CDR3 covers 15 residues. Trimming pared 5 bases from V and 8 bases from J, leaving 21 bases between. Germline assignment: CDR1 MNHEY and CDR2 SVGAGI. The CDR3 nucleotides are TGTGCCAGCAGTCCCCGGGATCCACGGACCCAAGGCTACACCTTC. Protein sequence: CASSPRDPRTQGYTF.

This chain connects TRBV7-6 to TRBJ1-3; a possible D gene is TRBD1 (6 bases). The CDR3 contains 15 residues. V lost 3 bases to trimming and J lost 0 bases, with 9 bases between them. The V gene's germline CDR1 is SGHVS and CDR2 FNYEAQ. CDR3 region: CASSFGQTSGNTIYF. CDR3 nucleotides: TGTGCCAGCAGCTTTGGACAGACCTCTGGAAACACCATATATTTT.

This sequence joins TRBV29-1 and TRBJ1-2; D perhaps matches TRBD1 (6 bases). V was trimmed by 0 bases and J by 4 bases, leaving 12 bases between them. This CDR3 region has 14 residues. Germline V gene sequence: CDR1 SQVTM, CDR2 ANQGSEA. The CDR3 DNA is TGCAGCGTTGAAGATCGAGGACAGTCCTATGGCTACACCTTC. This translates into CSVEDRGQSYGYTF.

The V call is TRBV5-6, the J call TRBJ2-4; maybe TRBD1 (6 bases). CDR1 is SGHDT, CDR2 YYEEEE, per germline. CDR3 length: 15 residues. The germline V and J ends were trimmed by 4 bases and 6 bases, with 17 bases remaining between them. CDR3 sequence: CASSTQTGTRNIQYF. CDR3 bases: TGTGCCAGCAGCACACAAACAGGGACCAGAAACATTCAGTACTTC.

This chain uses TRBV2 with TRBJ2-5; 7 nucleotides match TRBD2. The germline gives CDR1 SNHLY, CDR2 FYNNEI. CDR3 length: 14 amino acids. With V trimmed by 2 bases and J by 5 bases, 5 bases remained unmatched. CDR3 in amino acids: CASSEFVGGETQYF. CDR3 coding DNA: TGTGCCAGCAGTGAATTTGTGGGGGGGGAGACCCAGTACTTC.

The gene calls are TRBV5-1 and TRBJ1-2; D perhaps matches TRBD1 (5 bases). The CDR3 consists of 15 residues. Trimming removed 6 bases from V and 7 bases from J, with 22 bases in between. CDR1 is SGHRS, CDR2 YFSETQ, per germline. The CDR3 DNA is TGCGCCAGCACCAGTGGGGGGAAAGAGGATGGTGGCTACACCTTC. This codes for CASTSGGKEDGGYTF.